The 32 T cell receptor beta chains in this list originate from one sample, sequenced in a study of cytomegalovirus exposure and HLA in healthy donors. Both 60 Vbeta primers and 13 Jbeta primers went into the PCR. Produced via immunoSEQ multiplex PCR; TCRdb's table is partial and in-frame only. The sample totals tens of thousands of clones; its top ten clones hold approximately 1.4%. The sample consisted of PBMCs. The receptors come from a woman in her sixties or seventies in good health and CMV-seronegative.

This chain connects TRBV7-2 to TRBJ2-7; D is perhaps TRBD1 (5 bases). Germline values: CDR1 SGHTA, CDR2 FQGNSA. V gave up 5 bases and J gave up 6 bases, with 14 bases separating them. This CDR3 comprises 13 residues. The CDR3 bases are TGTGCCAGCAGCCAACCGGACACCCCCGAGCAGTACTTC. Protein: CASSQPDTPEQYF. Based on the CDR3 plus reference TRBV7-2 and TRBJ2-7, the full variable domain is GAGVSQSPSNKVTEKGKDVELRCDPISGHTALYWYRQSLGQGLEFLIYFQGNSAPDKSGLPSDRFSAERTGGSVSTLTIQRTQQEDSAVYLCASSQPDTPEQYFGPGTRLTVT.

The rearrangement links TRBV28 to TRBJ1-2; 7 bases agree with TRBD1. CDR1 and CDR2 (germline): MDHEN, SYDVKM. The CDR3 runs to 15 residues. Unmatched junction bases numbered 6, after V lost 2 bases and J lost 3 bases. For the CDR3, the DNA is TGTGCCAGCAGTTTAGGGTCCGACAGGGACTATGGCTACACCTTC. Amino acid sequence: CASSLGSDRDYGYTF.

The gene calls are TRBV12-5 and TRBJ1-1; D is unclear. The CDR3 consists of 14 residues. Per germline, CDR1 LGHNT and CDR2 FRNRAP. V was cut by 5 bases and J by 1 base, with 11 bases left in between. CDR3 loop: CASGPRGENTEAFF. In nucleotides, the CDR3 is TGTGCTAGTGGTCCGCGCGGGGAGAACACTGAAGCTTTCTTT.

This chain connects TRBV2 to TRBJ2-2, with TRBD2 matching 8 bases. Losses at the gene ends were 4 bases for V and 8 bases for J; bases not matched to a gene: 3. CDR1 and CDR2 from the germline V gene are SNHLY and FYNNEI. The CDR3 has 13 residues. The DNA for the CDR3 is TGTGCCAGCAGTGGCTTAGCGGGAGGGGAGCTGTTTTTT. Amino acid sequence: CASSGLAGGELFF. Complete variable domain (other parts from reference TRBV2 and TRBJ2-2): EPEVTQTPSHQVTQMGQEVILRCVPISNHLYFYWYRQILGQKVEFLVSFYNNEISEKSEIFDDQFSVERPDGSNFTLKIRSTKLEDSAMYFCASSGLAGGELFFGEGSRLTVL.

The gene calls are TRBV7-9 and TRBJ1-1, with TRBD1 identical over 11 bases. Unmatched junction bases numbered 1, after V lost 6 bases and J lost 1 base. Germline CDR1 reads SEHNR; CDR2 reads FQNEAQ (reference sequence). The CDR3 covers 14 residues. CDR3 protein: CASRDRGQNTEAFF. The CDR3, as DNA: TGTGCCAGCAGGGACAGGGGGCAGAACACTGAAGCTTTCTTT.

This rearrangement joins TRBV6-1 to TRBJ1-2; D is unresolved. This CDR3 region has 15 residues. Trimming removed 1 base from V and 8 bases from J, with 17 bases in between. Germline lookup yields CDR1 MNHNS and CDR2 SASEGT. The CDR3 nucleotides are TGTGCCAGCAGTGAAGGTAGCTTTACCTTAGTGGGCTACACCTTC. Protein sequence: CASSEGSFTLVGYTF.

The V call is TRBV7-2, the J call TRBJ2-7; D is unresolved. The length of the CDR3 is 11 residues. Looked up from germline, CDR1 is SGHTA and CDR2 is FQGNSA. The ends were cut back, 6 bases at V and 4 bases at J, with 7 bases in the middle. CDR3 bases: TGTGCCAGCAGTTTTCATTACGAGCAGTACTTC. The encoded protein is CASSFHYEQYF.

The CDR3 loop reads CASSLVGANTEAFF. The CDR3, as DNA: TGTGCCAGCAGCTTAGTGGGGGCAAACACTGAAGCTTTCTTT. The chain joins TRBV7-2 to TRBJ1-1; TRBD1 is a possible D gene (6 bases). The CDR3 extends over 14 amino acids. Germline CDR1 reads SGHTA; CDR2 reads FQGNSA. The V gene lost 1 base and the J gene lost 2 bases, with 8 bases spanning the gap.

The V gene is TRBV7-8, the J gene TRBJ2-3; TRBD2 aligns across 12 bases. Unmatched junction bases numbered 8, after V lost 1 base and J lost 0 bases. This CDR3 region has 19 residues. From germline, CDR1 is SGHVS and CDR2 FQNEAQ. The DNA of the CDR3 is TGTGCCAGCAGCTTAGAAGGGACTAGCGGGTCGGCTAGCACAGATACGCAGTATTTT. This encodes CASSLEGTSGSASTDTQYF. The full variable domain, its missing parts supplied by reference TRBV7-8 and TRBJ2-3, is GAGVSQSPRYKVAKRGQDVALRCDPISGHVSLFWYQQALGQGPEFLTYFQNEAQLDKSGLPSDRFFAERPEGSVSTLKIQRTQQEDSAVYLCASSLEGTSGSASTDTQYFGPGTRLTVL.

This chain uses TRBV14 with TRBJ2-2; 9 positions agree with TRBD1. This CDR3 comprises 19 residues. The germline gives CDR1 SGHDN, CDR2 FVKESK. V lost 3 bases to trimming and J lost 7 bases; unmatched junction nucleotides: 18. The CDR3 region has the DNA TGTGCCAGCAGCCAGACCCCTAACCGGGACAGGGAGATAGGCGGGGAGCTGTTTTTT. This encodes CASSQTPNRDREIGGELFF.

The genes are TRBV2 and TRBJ2-7; 9 nucleotides match TRBD1. Germline CDR1 is SNHLY and CDR2 is FYNNEI. V lost 1 base, J lost 6 bases, and 4 bases stayed unmatched. The CDR3 spans 14 residues. CDR3 sequence (DNA): TGTGCCAGCAGTGAAGGGACAGGGGTAGGCGAGCAGTACTTC. The encoded protein is CASSEGTGVGEQYF.

In regard to this clone: An end of the junction differs from the germline gene, which may be a read error. This sequence joins TRBV7-7 and TRBJ2-2, with TRBD2 matching 10 bases. Germline V gene data show CDR1 as SSHAT and CDR2 as FNYEAQ (reference sequence). CDR3 length equals 16 residues. CDR3 sequence reads: CASRLLAGEWNGELFF. The CDR3 DNA sequence: TGTGCTAGCAGGCTTCTAGCGGGAGAGTGGAACGGGGAGCTGTTTTTT. Full variable domain (outside the CDR3, taken from reference TRBV7-7 and TRBJ2-2): GAGVSQSPRYKVTKRGQDVTLRCDPISSHATLYWYQQALGQGPEFLTYFNYEAQPDKSGLPSDRFSAERPEGSISTLTIQRTEQRDSAMYRCASRLLAGEWNGELFFGEGSRLTVL.

V gene TRBV7-6 combines with J gene TRBJ2-1; possibly TRBD2 for D (5 bases). CDR1 is SGHVS, CDR2 FNYEAQ, per germline. The germline V and J ends were trimmed by 3 bases and 9 bases, with 12 bases remaining between them. The CDR3 runs 13 residues. CDR3 sequence (DNA): TGTGCCAGCAGCTTGTCTGAGGCGGGTGAGCAGTTCTTC. Amino acid sequence: CASSLSEAGEQFF.

Concerning this clone: Germline and junction disagree at one end, which may indicate a read error. The chain has TRBV7-9 and TRBJ1-1; no definite D call. Germline V lookup: CDR1 SEHNR, CDR2 FQNEAQ (reference sequence). The CDR3 has 14 amino acids. The CDR3 DNA reads as TGTGCCAGCAGCTTGGGTATAGCGAACGCTGAAGCTTTCTTT. As protein: CASSLGIANAEAFF.

This chain connects TRBV5-6 to TRBJ1-2, with D tentatively TRBD1 (6 bases). The length of the CDR3 is 17 residues. From germline, CDR1 is SGHDT and CDR2 YYEEEE. V was cut by 0 bases and J by 2 bases, with 17 bases left in between. For the CDR3, the DNA is TGTGCCAGCAGCTTGGAAATTGGGACAACCGTGAACTATGGCTACACCTTC. Its protein is CASSLEIGTTVNYGYTF. The full variable domain, its missing parts supplied by reference TRBV5-6 and TRBJ1-2, is DAGVTQSPTHLIKTRGQQVTLRCSPKSGHDTVSWYQQALGQGPQFIFQYYEEEERQRGNFPDRFSGHQFPNYSSELNVNALLLGDSALYLCASSLEIGTTVNYGYTFGSGTRLTVV.

The genes are TRBV4-2 and TRBJ2-4; 8 nucleotides agree with TRBD2. V lost 1 base, J lost 0 bases, and 14 bases stayed unmatched. Germline assignment: CDR1 LGHNA and CDR2 YNFKEQ. This CDR3 comprises 20 residues. The CDR3 sequence is CASSQGPGLDSSLAKNIQYF. The CDR3 DNA reads TGTGCCAGCAGCCAAGGGCCGGGACTAGATTCATCCCTAGCCAAAAACATTCAGTACTTC.

V usage is TRBV5-4 and J usage is TRBJ2-3; D is ambiguous. The V and J ends lost 0 bases and 0 bases respectively, with 23 bases between them. Germline V gives CDR1 SGHNT, CDR2 YYREEE (reference sequence). The CDR3 has 20 residues. Here the CDR3 DNA reads TGTGCCAGCAGCTTGGAGCCTACGGCAGATTACGGGTTGAGCACAGATACGCAGTATTTT. It is translated as CASSLEPTADYGLSTDTQYF.

The chain joins TRBV5-1 to TRBJ2-1, with TRBD2 as a possible D gene (6 bases). V lost 4 bases and J 7 bases, leaving 18 bases between the germline ends. Germline CDR1 SGHRS, CDR2 YFSETQ. The CDR3 is 15 amino acids. The CDR3 sequence is CASSPNAGGGNEQFF. The CDR3 DNA reads as TGCGCCAGCAGCCCCAATGCTGGCGGAGGGAATGAGCAGTTCTTC.

V and J are TRBV28 and TRBJ1-2, with 10 bases fitting TRBD1. The CDR3 runs to 16 residues. The germline V gene has CDR1 MDHEN and CDR2 SYDVKM. The J segment lost 3 bases and the V segment lost 6 bases, leaving 10 bases of the junction unmatched. The CDR3 region is CASRADRGRSDYGYTF. The CDR3, as DNA: TGTGCCAGCAGGGCCGACAGGGGGCGCTCGGACTATGGCTACACCTTC.

The chain carries TRBV7-3 and TRBJ2-1; 8 bases match TRBD1. The CDR3 totals 14 residues. Germline trimming cut 4 bases from V and 4 bases from J; bases unmatched to any gene: 3. The V gene's germline CDR1 is SGHTA and CDR2 FQGTGA. CDR3 in amino acids: CASSSGQDYNEQFF. The CDR3 nucleotides are TGTGCCAGCAGCTCGGGACAGGATTACAATGAGCAGTTCTTC. Full variable domain (remainder filled in from reference TRBV7-3 and TRBJ2-1): GAGVSQTPSNKVTEKGKYVELRCDPISGHTALYWYRQSLGQGPEFLIYFQGTGAADDSGLPNDRFFAVRPEGSVSTLKIQRTERGDSAVYLCASSSGQDYNEQFFGPGTRLTVL.

This chain links TRBV5-6 with TRBJ2-5, with 10 bases fitting TRBD1. Gene TRBJ2-7 matches the end of the DNA better, so the J call may be wrong. The germline V gene has CDR1 SGHDT and CDR2 YYEEEE. CDR3 length: 15 amino acids. CDR3 region: CASTATGTGAHEQYF. The CDR3 DNA reads TGTGCCAGCACCGCCACCGGGACAGGGGCCCACGAGCAGTACTTC.

The CDR3 bases are TGTGCCAGCAGCCAAGCCGCTAGCGGGAGTCGTAATGAGCAGTTCTTC. Amino acids: CASSQAASGSRNEQFF. The chain joins TRBV4-2 to TRBJ2-1, with 10 bases matching TRBD2. V dropped 1 base and J dropped 7; count of bases not matched to a gene: 7. Looked up from germline, CDR1 is LGHNA and CDR2 is YNFKEQ. This CDR3 has 16 amino acids.

The chain joins TRBV28 to TRBJ2-3; no firm D call. CDR3 size: 14 residues. CDR1 MDHEN and CDR2 SYDVKM come from the germline V gene. Trimming removed 8 bases at V and 0 bases at J, with 12 bases between. The CDR3 DNA reads as TGTGCCAGCGTGCCCTCGACTAGCACAGATACGCAGTATTTT. Protein product: CASVPSTSTDTQYF. The full variable domain, in which reference TRBV28 and TRBJ2-3 provide the parts outside the CDR3, is DVKVTQSSRYLVKRTGEKVFLECVQDMDHENMFWYRQDPGLGLRLIYFSYDVKMKEKGDIPEGYSVSREKKERFSLILESASTNQTSMYLCASVPSTSTDTQYFGPGTRLTVL.

V usage is TRBV14 and J usage is TRBJ2-7; the D gene is possibly TRBD2 (6 bases). The CDR3 totals 17 residues. V lost 3 bases and J 4 bases, leaving 22 bases between the germline ends. In germline, CDR1 is SGHDN, CDR2 FVKESK. The CDR3 DNA sequence: TGTGCCAGCAGCCATCCCGAGCCGGGGAGGTCGCAGTACGAGCAGTACTTC. This gives the protein CASSHPEPGRSQYEQYF.

The chain combines TRBV5-1 with TRBJ2-2, with 9 bases matching TRBD2. The CDR3 spans 14 residues. Per germline, CDR1 SGHRS and CDR2 YFSETQ. With V trimmed by 1 base and J by 5 bases, 0 bases remained unmatched. The CDR3 protein is CASSLTSGTGELFF. The CDR3 coding sequence is TGCGCCAGCAGCTTGACTAGCGGGACCGGGGAGCTGTTTTTT.

For the CDR3, the DNA is TGTGCCAGTAGTCCCTCGACAGGGGTGGGTGAAAAACTGTTTTTT. It specifies CASSPSTGVGEKLFF. The J gene is TRBJ1-4, the V gene TRBV19, with TRBD1 matching 8 bases. V shed 5 bases, J shed 7 bases, and the junction held 9 bases outside the gene matches. Germline V gives CDR1 LNHDA, CDR2 SQIVND (reference sequence). This CDR3 has 15 amino acids.

The chain is built from TRBV6-1 and TRBJ1-4, with a possible D match to TRBD1 (6 bases). Germline CDR1 and CDR2: MNHNS and SASEGT. V was clipped by 1 base and J by 0 bases, with 12 bases between them. CDR3 length: 17 amino acids. CDR3 loop: CASSEGLDSSTNEKLFF. The CDR3 DNA reads as TGTGCCAGCAGTGAAGGGCTGGACAGTTCAACTAATGAAAAACTGTTTTTT.

V usage is TRBV11-2 and J usage is TRBJ2-7; TRBD1 agrees at 9 bases. V gave up 0 bases and J gave up 3 bases; unmatched junction bases: 12. The germline gives CDR1 SGHAT, CDR2 FQNNGV. CDR3 length equals 18 residues. The CDR3 nucleotides read TGTGCCAGCAGCTTAGACGCTAAAGCCGGGACAGGGAACTACGAGCAGTACTTC. Protein sequence: CASSLDAKAGTGNYEQYF.

The chain uses TRBV5-1 and TRBJ2-2, with TRBD2 matching 10 bases. The CDR3 length is 19 residues. The J segment lost 5 bases and the V segment lost 1 base, leaving 14 bases of the junction unmatched. Germline V gene sequence: CDR1 SGHRS, CDR2 YFSETQ. The CDR3 DNA follows: TGCGCCAGCAGCTTGCTTAATATGCTAGCGGGAGTTGGGACCGGGGAGCTGTTTTTT. Its protein product is CASSLLNMLAGVGTGELFF.

The gene calls are TRBV19 and TRBJ1-4, with 7 bases fitting TRBD1. V was pared by 6 bases and J by 3 bases, with 13 bases of the junction left unmatched. This CDR3 contains 17 residues. In germline, CDR1 is LNHDA, CDR2 SQIVND (reference sequence). The DNA of the CDR3 is TGTGCCAGTAGAAGTACATACAGGGGTGCAGCTAATGAAAAACTGTTTTTT. Translating it yields CASRSTYRGAANEKLFF.

The chain is built from TRBV20-1 and TRBJ2-1, with D maybe TRBD1 (6 bases). The V gene lost 7 bases and the J gene lost 11 bases, with 15 bases spanning the gap. The V gene's germline CDR1 is DFQATT and CDR2 SNEGSKA (reference sequence). The CDR3 contains 11 residues. CDR3 sequence reads: CSVVQGGKQFF. The CDR3 coding sequence is TGCAGTGTTGTGCAAGGGGGTAAGCAGTTCTTC.

The chain couples TRBV19 to TRBJ2-5; 8 bases are a match to TRBD1. The J call could be wrong; TRBJ2-7 is a better fit for the DNA end. The CDR3 sequence is 15 residues long. Germline CDR1 reads LNHDA; CDR2 reads SQIVND (reference sequence). CDR3 protein: CASSPQGVRAYEQYF. DNA for the CDR3: TGTGCCAGTAGCCCACAGGGGGTCAGGGCCTACGAGCAGTACTTC.